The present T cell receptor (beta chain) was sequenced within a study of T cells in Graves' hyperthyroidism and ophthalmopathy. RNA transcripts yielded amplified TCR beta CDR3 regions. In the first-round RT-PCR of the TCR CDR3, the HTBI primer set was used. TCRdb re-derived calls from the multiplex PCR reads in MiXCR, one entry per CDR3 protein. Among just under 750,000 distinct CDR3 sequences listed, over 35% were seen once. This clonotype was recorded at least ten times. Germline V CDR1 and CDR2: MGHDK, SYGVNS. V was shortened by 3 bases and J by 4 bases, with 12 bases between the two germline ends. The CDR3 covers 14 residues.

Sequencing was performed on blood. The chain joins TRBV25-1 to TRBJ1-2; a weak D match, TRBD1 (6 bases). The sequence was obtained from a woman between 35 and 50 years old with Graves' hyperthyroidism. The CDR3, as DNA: TGTGCCAGCAGTGATATGGACAGTGGCTATGGCTACACCTTC. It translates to CASSDMDSGYGYTF.